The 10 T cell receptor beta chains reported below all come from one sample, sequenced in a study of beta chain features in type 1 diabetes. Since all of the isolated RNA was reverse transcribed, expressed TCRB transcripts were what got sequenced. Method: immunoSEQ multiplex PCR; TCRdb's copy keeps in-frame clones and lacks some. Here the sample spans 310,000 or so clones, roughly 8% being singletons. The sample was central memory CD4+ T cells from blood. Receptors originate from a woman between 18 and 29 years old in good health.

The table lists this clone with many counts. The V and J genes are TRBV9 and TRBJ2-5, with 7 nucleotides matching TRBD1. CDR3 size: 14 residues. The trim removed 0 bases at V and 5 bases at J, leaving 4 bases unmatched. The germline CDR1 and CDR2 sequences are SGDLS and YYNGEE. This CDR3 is CASSVGQGVETQYF. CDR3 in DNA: TGTGCCAGCAGCGTAGGACAGGGTGTGGAGACCCAGTACTTC.

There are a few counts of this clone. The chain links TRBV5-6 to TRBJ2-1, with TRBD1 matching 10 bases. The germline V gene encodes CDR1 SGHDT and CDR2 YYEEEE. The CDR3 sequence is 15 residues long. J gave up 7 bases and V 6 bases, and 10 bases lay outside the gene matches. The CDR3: CASTMGTGDFNEQFF. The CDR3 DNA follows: TGTGCCAGCACCATGGGGACAGGGGATTTTAATGAGCAGTTCTTC.

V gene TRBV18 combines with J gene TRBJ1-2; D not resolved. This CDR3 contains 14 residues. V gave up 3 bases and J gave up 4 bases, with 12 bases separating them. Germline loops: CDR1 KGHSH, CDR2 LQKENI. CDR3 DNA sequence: TGTGCCAGCTCACCCGGGATACAGAGCTATGGCTACACCTTC. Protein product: CASSPGIQSYGYTF.

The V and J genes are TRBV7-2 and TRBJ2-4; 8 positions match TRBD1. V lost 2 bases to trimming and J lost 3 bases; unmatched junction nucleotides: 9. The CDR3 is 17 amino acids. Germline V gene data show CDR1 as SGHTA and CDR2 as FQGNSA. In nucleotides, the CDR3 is TGTGCCAGCAGCTTAAGAGGACGGACAGGGAACAAAAACATTCAGTACTTC. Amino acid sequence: CASSLRGRTGNKNIQYF. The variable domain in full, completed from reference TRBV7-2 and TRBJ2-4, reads GAGVSQSPSNKVTEKGKDVELRCDPISGHTALYWYRQSLGQGLEFLIYFQGNSAPDKSGLPSDRFSAERTGGSVSTLTIQRTQQEDSAVYLCASSLRGRTGNKNIQYFGAGTRLSVL.

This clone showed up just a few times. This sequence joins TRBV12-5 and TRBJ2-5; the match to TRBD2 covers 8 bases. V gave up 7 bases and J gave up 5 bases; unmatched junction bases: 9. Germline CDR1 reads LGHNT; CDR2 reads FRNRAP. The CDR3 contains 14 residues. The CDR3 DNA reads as TGTGCTAGTGCCCCGGGACTAGGCCTGGAGACCCAGTACTTC. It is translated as CASAPGLGLETQYF.

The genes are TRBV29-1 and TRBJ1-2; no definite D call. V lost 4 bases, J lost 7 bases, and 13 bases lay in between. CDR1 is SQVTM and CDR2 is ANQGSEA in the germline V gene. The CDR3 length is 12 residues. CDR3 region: CSVASGRLGYTF. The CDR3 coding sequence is TGCAGCGTTGCGTCAGGTCGGCTTGGCTACACCTTC.

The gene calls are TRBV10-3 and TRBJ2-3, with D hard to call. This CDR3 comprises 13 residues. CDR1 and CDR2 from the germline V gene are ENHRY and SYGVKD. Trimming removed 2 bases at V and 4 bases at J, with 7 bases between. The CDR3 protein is CAISELEADTQYF. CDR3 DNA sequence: TGTGCCATCAGTGAGCTAGAAGCAGATACGCAGTATTTT.

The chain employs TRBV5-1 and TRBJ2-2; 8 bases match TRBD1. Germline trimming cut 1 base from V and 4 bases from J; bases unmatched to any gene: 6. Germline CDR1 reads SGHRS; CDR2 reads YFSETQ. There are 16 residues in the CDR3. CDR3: CASSLWGRGRTGELFF. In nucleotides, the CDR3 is TGCGCCAGCAGCTTGTGGGGCAGGGGGCGCACCGGGGAGCTGTTTTTT.

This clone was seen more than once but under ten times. This CDR3 reads CASSLHLQGVTQYF. The DNA of the CDR3 is TGCGCCAGCAGCCTCCACCTGCAAGGGGTTACGCAGTATTTT. The gene calls are TRBV4-3 and TRBJ2-3; perhaps TRBD1 as D (5 bases). V was pared by 4 bases and J by 8 bases, with 16 bases between. Per the germline V gene, CDR1 is LGHNA and CDR2 is YSLEER. The CDR3 loop spans 14 amino acids.

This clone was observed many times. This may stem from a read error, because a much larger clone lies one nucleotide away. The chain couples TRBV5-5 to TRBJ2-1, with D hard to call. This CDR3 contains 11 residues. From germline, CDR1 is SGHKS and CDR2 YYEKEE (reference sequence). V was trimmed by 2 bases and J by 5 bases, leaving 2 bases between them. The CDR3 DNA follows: TGTGCCAGCAGCTTCCACAATGAGCAGTTCTTC. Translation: CASSFHNEQFF.